These T cell receptor beta chains were read from a single sample in a study of Graves' ophthalmopathy and Graves' hyperthyroidism. TCRdb independently ran MiXCR on the multiplex PCR reads; one entry per CDR3 protein. The sample shows about 740,000 distinct CDR3 sequences, roughly 40% of them seen only once. Material: peripheral blood. These receptors came from an adult man with Graves' ophthalmopathy. Each CDR3 is given with its conserved first and last residue. A D gene is named only where the DNA matches it firmly. Clone size is not always given. Where it is, it says once, few, many or a class for expanded clones.

CDR3 protein | CDR3 DNA | clone size | J gene | D gene | V gene
CSVRGTSGSTQYF | TGCAGCGTTAGGGGGACTAGCGGGAGTACCCAGTACTTC | - | TRBJ2-5 | TRBD2 | TRBV29-1
CASSLANPYEQYF | TGTGCCAGCAGCTTAGCAAATCCCTACGAGCAGTACTTC | - | TRBJ2-7 | - | TRBV7-9
CASSSTGSPGELFF | TGTGCCAGCAGCTCGACAGGGAGTCCCGGGGAGCTGTTTTTT | few | TRBJ2-2 | TRBD1 | TRBV7-9
CSARSGDGQPQHF | TGCAGTGCTAGGTCGGGGGACGGTCAGCCCCAGCATTTT | few | TRBJ1-5 | - | TRBV20-1
CATSRDLPYEQYF | TGTGCCACCAGCAGAGATCTACCCTACGAGCAGTACTTC | many | TRBJ2-7 | - | TRBV15
CASSLGQGDIYEQYF | TGTGCCAGCAGCCTAGGACAGGGTGATATTTACGAGCAGTACTTC | few | TRBJ2-7 | TRBD1 | TRBV7-9
CASSAGSANTEAFF | TGTGCCAGCAGCGCGGGATCTGCGAACACTGAAGCTTTCTTT | many | TRBJ1-1 | - | TRBV9
CSASPGLVSSEQYF | TGCAGTGCCAGTCCGGGACTAGTTTCTTCCGAGCAGTACTTC | few | TRBJ2-7 | TRBD2 | TRBV20-1
CSVRTGRNTEAFF | TGCAGTGTCAGGACAGGGAGAAACACTGAAGCTTTCTTT | - | TRBJ1-1 | TRBD1 | TRBV20-1
CASSDRFGDTQYF | TGTGCCAGCAGTGACAGGTTCGGGGATACGCAGTATTTT | once | TRBJ2-3 | - | TRBV2
CSAPIPLAGSYEQYF | TGCAGTGCTCCCATTCCCCTAGCGGGCTCCTACGAGCAGTACTTC | few | TRBJ2-7 | TRBD2 | TRBV20-1
CATSRGGGGGANVLTF | TGTGCCACCAGCAGAGGAGGGGGCGGTGGGGCCAACGTCCTGACTTTC | - | TRBJ2-6 | TRBD1 | TRBV15
CASKSLAGGQQETQYF | TGTGCCAGCAAAAGCCTAGCGGGGGGGCAGCAAGAGACCCAGTACTTC | few | TRBJ2-5 | TRBD2 | TRBV12-3/TRBV12-4
CASSGQNQPQHF | TGTGCCAGCAGCGGACAGAATCAGCCCCAGCATTTT | few | TRBJ1-5 | - | TRBV24-1
CASSQVYGRQETQYF | TGTGCCAGCAGCCAAGTTTATGGCAGGCAAGAGACCCAGTACTTC | - | TRBJ2-5 | - | TRBV14
CASSFYQGGSSEAFF | TGTGCCAGCAGTTTTTACCAGGGAGGGTCGTCTGAAGCTTTCTTT | few | TRBJ1-1 | - | TRBV12-5
CSLVEKLFF | TGCAGCTTGGTTGAAAAACTGTTTTTT | - | TRBJ1-4 | - | TRBV29-1
CAGDLGEAGYTF | TGTGCGGGGGATCTGGGGGAGGCTGGCTACACCTTC | - | TRBJ1-2 | - | TRBV29-1
CAIPGATNEKLLF | TGCGCCATTCCGGGGGCAACTAATGAAAAACTGCTTTTT | once | TRBJ1-4 | - | TRBV7-9
CAISEGTTGELYF | TGTGCCATCAGTGAGGGCACCACCGGGGAGCTGTACTTC | - | TRBJ2-7 | - | TRBV10-3
CASSDLKRDEKLFF | TGTGCCAGCAGTGACCTGAAGAGGGATGAAAAACTGTTTTTT | few | TRBJ1-4 | - | TRBV10-3
CSAREDGGGLRAFF | TGCAGTGCTAGAGAGGACGGAGGGGGACTACGAGCTTTCTTT | few | TRBJ1-1 | - | TRBV20-1
CASRRTGTYNSPLHF | TGTGCCAGCAGGAGAACAGGGACCTATAATTCACCCCTCCACTTT | once | TRBJ1-6 | - | TRBV2
CSSDGQNYGYTF | TGCAGCAGTGACGGCCAGAACTATGGCTACACCTTC | - | TRBJ1-2 | - | TRBV29-1
CASSRNRGNGYTF | TGTGCCAGCAGCCGGAACAGGGGGAATGGCTACACCTTC | - | TRBJ1-2 | TRBD1 | TRBV10-3
CASSLGYRQGDEQYF | TGTGCCAGCAGCCTGGGCTATAGGCAGGGCGACGAGCAGTACTTC | - | TRBJ2-7 | - | TRBV7-9
CASTEDWIDGYTF | TGTGCCAGCACTGAGGACTGGATCGATGGCTACACCTTC | - | TRBJ1-2 | - | TRBV25-1
CATSEGGDTEAFF | TGTGCCACCAGTGAGGGCGGGGACACTGAAGCTTTCTTT | - | TRBJ1-1 | - | TRBV24-1
CASSSYPRAYEQYF | TGTGCCAGCAGTTCTTACCCGAGAGCCTACGAGCAGTACTTC | few | TRBJ2-7 | - | TRBV12-3/TRBV12-4
CASSRGADNSPLHF | TGTGCCAGCAGTCGGGGGGCGGATAATTCACCCCTCCACTTT | many | TRBJ1-6 | - | TRBV12-3/TRBV12-4
CSGTGGGYGYTF | TGCAGCGGGACAGGGGGCGGCTATGGCTACACCTTC | - | TRBJ1-2 | TRBD1 | TRBV29-1
CASSQDRSTGDYNQETQYF | TGTGCCAGCAGCCAGGACAGGTCAACAGGGGACTACAACCAAGAGACCCAGTACTTC | - | TRBJ2-5 | - | TRBV2
CASTPDRVREQYF | TGTGCCAGCACCCCGGACAGGGTACGTGAGCAGTACTTC | many | TRBJ2-7 | TRBD1 | TRBV2
CSARDRNNQPQHF | TGCAGTGCTAGAGACAGAAACAATCAGCCCCAGCATTTT | - | TRBJ1-5 | - | TRBV20-1
CASSEGDRISSYEQYF | TGCGCCAGCAGTGAGGGGGACAGAATCAGCTCCTACGAGCAGTACTTC | - | TRBJ2-7 | TRBD1 | TRBV10-2
CASSPGTGQETQYF | TGTGCTAGCAGCCCCGGGACAGGCCAAGAGACCCAGTACTTC | many | TRBJ2-5 | TRBD1 | TRBV2
CASNPLHF | TGCGCCAGCAATCCCCTCCACTTT | - | TRBJ1-6 | - | TRBV10-1
CASSPQEPGQGSYNSPLHF | TGTGCCAGCAGCCCCCAGGAACCGGGACAGGGCTCCTATAATTCACCCCTCCACTTT | - | TRBJ1-6 | TRBD1 | TRBV9
CASSSDRGWGSPFHF | TGTGCCAGCAGTTCTGACAGGGGGTGGGGTTCACCCTTCCACTTT | - | TRBJ1-6 | TRBD1 | TRBV12-3/TRBV12-4
CATSDPECICWDEQFF | TGTGCCACCAGTGACCCTGAGTGTATCTGTTGGGATGAGCAGTTCTTC | - | TRBJ2-1 | - | TRBV24-1
CADTGGPQDTEAFF | TGTGCCGACACAGGGGGCCCCCAGGACACTGAAGCTTTCTTT | few | TRBJ1-1 | TRBD1 | TRBV11-2
CASSQDFGTGALEQYF | TGTGCCAGCAGCCAAGATTTCGGGACAGGGGCGCTTGAGCAGTACTTC | few | TRBJ2-7 | TRBD1 | TRBV7-9
CASTSGQNQETQYF | TGTGCCAGCACCTCCGGACAGAACCAAGAGACCCAGTACTTC | few | TRBJ2-5 | - | TRBV28
CASSSSGSLLGETQYF | TGTGCCAGCAGTTCCAGCGGGAGTTTACTAGGGGAGACCCAGTACTTC | few | TRBJ2-5 | TRBD2 | TRBV2
CSEGVNAGANYGYTF | TGCAGCGAGGGGGTAAACGCAGGGGCTAACTATGGCTACACCTTC | few | TRBJ1-2 | - | TRBV29-1
CASSDPATEPLSNTGEPFF | TGTGCCAGCAGTGACCCAGCGACCGAACCTTTATCGAACACCGGGGAGCCGTTTTTT | - | TRBJ2-2 | - | TRBV2
CASSLFGRGAEAFF | TGTGCCAGCAGTTTATTCGGCAGGGGGGCTGAAGCTTTCTTT | - | TRBJ1-1 | TRBD1 | TRBV6-9
CASSLGFGGYQETQYF | TGTGCCAGCAGCTTAGGATTTGGGGGTTACCAAGAGACCCAGTACTTC | once | TRBJ2-5 | - | TRBV11-2
CASSFEGKLTEAFF | TGTGCCAGCAGCTTTGAGGGGAAACTCACTGAAGCTTTCTTT | - | TRBJ1-1 | - | TRBV11-2
CASSLASARETQYF | TGCGCCAGCAGCTTGGCCTCTGCCCGGGAGACCCAGTACTTC | few | TRBJ2-5 | - | TRBV5-1